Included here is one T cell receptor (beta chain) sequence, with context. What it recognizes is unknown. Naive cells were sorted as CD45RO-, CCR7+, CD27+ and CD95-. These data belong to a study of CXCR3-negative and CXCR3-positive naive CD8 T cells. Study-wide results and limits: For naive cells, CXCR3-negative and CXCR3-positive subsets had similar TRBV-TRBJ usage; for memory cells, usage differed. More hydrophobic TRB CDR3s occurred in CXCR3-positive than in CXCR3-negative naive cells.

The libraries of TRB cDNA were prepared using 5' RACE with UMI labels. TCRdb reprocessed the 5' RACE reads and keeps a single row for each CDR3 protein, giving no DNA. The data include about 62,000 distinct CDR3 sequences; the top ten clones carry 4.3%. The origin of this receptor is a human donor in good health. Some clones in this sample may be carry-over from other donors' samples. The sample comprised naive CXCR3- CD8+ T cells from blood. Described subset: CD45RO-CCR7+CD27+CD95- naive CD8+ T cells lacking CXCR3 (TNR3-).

The CDR3 here is CASSLSGGSNYGYTF. The rearrangement joins TRBV12-3 or TRBV12-4 to TRBJ1-2; no DNA is available, so the TRBD1 call from TCRdb remains unchecked. This CDR3 spans 15 amino acids.